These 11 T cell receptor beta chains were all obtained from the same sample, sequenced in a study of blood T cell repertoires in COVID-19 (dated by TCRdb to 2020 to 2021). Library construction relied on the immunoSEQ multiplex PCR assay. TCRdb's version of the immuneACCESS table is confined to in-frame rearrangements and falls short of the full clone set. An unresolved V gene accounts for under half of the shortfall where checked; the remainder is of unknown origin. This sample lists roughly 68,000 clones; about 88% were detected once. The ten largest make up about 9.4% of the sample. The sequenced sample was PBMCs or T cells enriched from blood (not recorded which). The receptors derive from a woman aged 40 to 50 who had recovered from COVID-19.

CDR3 sequence reads: CASSRTRQETQYF. The CDR3 DNA sequence: TGTGCCAGCAGCCGGACTAGACAAGAGACCCAGTACTTC. The V gene is TRBV6-5, the J gene TRBJ2-5; TRBD2 matches at 7 bases. Per the germline V gene, CDR1 is MNHEY and CDR2 is SVGAGI. The CDR3 contains 13 residues. After removal of 6 bases from V and 2 bases from J, the junction contained 3 bases not matched to a gene.

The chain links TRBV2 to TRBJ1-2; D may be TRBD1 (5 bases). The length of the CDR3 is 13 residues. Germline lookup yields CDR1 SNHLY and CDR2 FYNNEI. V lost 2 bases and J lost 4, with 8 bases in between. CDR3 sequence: CASSEWTSYGYTF. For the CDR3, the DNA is TGTGCCAGCAGTGAATGGACAAGCTATGGCTACACCTTC.

The CDR3 loop is CASSWGDRAGNTIYF. DNA of the CDR3: TGCGCCAGCAGCTGGGGGGACAGGGCTGGAAACACCATATATTTT. This sequence joins TRBV5-1 and TRBJ1-3; 9 nucleotides line up with TRBD1. Trimming took 3 bases from V and 2 from J; bases not matched to a gene: 3. Per the germline V gene, CDR1 is SGHRS and CDR2 is YFSETQ. The CDR3 has 15 residues.

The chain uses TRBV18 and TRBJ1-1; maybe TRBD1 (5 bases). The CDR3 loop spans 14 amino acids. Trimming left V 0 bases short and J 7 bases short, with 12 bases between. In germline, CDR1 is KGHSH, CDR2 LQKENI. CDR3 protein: CASSPPGRVDEAFF. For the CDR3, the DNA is TGTGCCAGCTCACCACCCGGCAGGGTCGATGAAGCTTTCTTT.

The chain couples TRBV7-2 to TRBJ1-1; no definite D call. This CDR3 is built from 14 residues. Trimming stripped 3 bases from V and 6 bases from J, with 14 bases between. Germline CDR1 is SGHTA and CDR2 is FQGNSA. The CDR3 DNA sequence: TGTGCCAGCAGCTTCAGTTTTGGTGTTCCTGAAGCTTTCTTT. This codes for CASSFSFGVPEAFF. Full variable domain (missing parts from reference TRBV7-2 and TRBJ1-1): GAGVSQSPSNKVTEKGKDVELRCDPISGHTALYWYRQSLGQGLEFLIYFQGNSAPDKSGLPSDRFSAERTGGSVSTLTIQRTQQEDSAVYLCASSFSFGVPEAFFGQGTRLTVV.

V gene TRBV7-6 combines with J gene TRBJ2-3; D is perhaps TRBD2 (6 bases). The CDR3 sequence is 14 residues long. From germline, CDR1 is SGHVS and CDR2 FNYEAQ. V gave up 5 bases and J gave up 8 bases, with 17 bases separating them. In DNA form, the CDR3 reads TGTGCCAGCAGCACCGGGACTGGCCCGGGTACGCAGTATTTT. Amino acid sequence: CASSTGTGPGTQYF. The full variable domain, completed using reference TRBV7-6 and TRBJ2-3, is GAGVSQSPRYKVTKRGQDVALRCDPISGHVSLYWYRQALGQGPEFLTYFNYEAQQDKSGLPNDRFSAERPEGSISTLTIQRTEQRDSAMYRCASSTGTGPGTQYFGPGTRLTVL.

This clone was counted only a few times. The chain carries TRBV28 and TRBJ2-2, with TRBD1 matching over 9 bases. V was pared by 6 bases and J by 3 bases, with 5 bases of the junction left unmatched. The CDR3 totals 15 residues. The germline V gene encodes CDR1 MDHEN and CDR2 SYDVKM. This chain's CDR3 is CASRGGQGHTGELFF. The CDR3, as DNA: TGTGCCAGCAGAGGGGGACAGGGACACACCGGGGAGCTGTTTTTT. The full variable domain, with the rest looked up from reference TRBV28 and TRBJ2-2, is DVKVTQSSRYLVKRTGEKVFLECVQDMDHENMFWYRQDPGLGLRLIYFSYDVKMKEKGDIPEGYSVSREKKERFSLILESASTNQTSMYLCASRGGQGHTGELFFGEGSRLTVL.

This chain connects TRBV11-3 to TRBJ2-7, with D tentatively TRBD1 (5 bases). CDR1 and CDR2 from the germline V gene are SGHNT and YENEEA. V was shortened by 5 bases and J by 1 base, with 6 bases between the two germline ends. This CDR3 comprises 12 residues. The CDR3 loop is CASSRGSYEQYF. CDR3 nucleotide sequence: TGTGCCAGCAGCAGGGGATCCTACGAGCAGTACTTC.

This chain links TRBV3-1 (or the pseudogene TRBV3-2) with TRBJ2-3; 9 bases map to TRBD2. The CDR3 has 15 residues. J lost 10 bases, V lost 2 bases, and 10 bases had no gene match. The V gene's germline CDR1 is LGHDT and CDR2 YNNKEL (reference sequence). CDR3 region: CASSQMLAGPPAQYF. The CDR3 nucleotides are TGTGCCAGCAGCCAAATGCTAGCGGGGCCTCCGGCGCAGTATTTT.

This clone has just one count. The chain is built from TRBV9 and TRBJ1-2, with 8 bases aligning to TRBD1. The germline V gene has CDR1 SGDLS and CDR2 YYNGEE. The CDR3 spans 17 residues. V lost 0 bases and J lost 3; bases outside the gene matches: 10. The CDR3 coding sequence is TGTGCCAGCAGCGTAGCTCCCCAGGGGGCAACTGACTATGGCTACACCTTC. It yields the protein CASSVAPQGATDYGYTF. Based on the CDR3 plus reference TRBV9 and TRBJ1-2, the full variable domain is DSGVTQTPKHLITATGQRVTLRCSPRSGDLSVYWYQQSLDQGLQFLIQYYNGEERAKGNILERFSAQQFPDLHSELNLSSLELGDSALYFCASSVAPQGATDYGYTFGSGTRLTVV.

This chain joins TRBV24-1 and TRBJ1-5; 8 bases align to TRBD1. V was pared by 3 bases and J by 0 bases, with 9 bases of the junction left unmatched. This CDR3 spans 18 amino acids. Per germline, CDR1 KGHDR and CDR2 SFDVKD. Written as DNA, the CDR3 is TGTGCCACCAGTGATCAAGGACAGGGTGGCGGTAGCAATCAGCCCCAGCATTTT. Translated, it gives CATSDQGQGGGSNQPQHF.